This passage covers 4 T cell receptor beta chains from one sample sequenced in a study of T cell repertoires in cytomegalovirus infection. TCRdb re-analysed the reads in MiXCR, keeping a single row per CDR3 protein. The sample carries roughly 990,000 distinct CDR3 sequences, around 30% recorded once. Which antigens these TCRs recognize remains unknown. The sequencing here drew on cultured CD8+ T cells from PBMCs, taken from culture after CMV antigen stimulation. Receptor source: a human donor in good health (CMV status not recorded). Some clones in this sample may be carry-over from other donors' samples.

The rearrangement links TRBV27 to TRBJ1-1; no clear D. Germline-derived CDR1 and CDR2 are MNHEY and SMNVEV (reference sequence). Trimming removed 6 bases at V and 2 bases at J, with 19 bases between. The CDR3 length is 16 residues. The chain's CDR3 is CASSPGRSLFNTEAFF. In nucleotides, the CDR3 is TGTGCCAGCAGCCCGGGCAGGTCCCTCTTCAACACTGAAGCTTTCTTT.

The gene calls are TRBV6-2 or TRBV6-3 and TRBJ2-1; the D gene is possibly TRBD2 (5 bases). The germline V and J ends were trimmed by 0 bases and 4 bases, with 16 bases remaining between them. Germline lookup yields CDR1 MNHEY and CDR2 SVGEGT. This CDR3 is 17 amino acids long. CDR3 sequence: CASSYSWRVPGYNEQFF. CDR3 bases: TGTGCCAGCAGTTACTCGTGGCGGGTCCCGGGTTACAATGAGCAGTTCTTC.

The chain couples TRBV2 to TRBJ1-5; 7 bases fit TRBD1. Germline-derived CDR1 and CDR2 are SNHLY and FYNNEI. With 5 bases clipped from V and 1 base from J, the junction kept 5 bases outside the gene matches. The CDR3 sequence is 15 residues long. As DNA, the CDR3 is TGTGCCAGCAGTCAGACAGGGCCGAGCAATCAGCCCCAGCATTTT. It yields the protein CASSQTGPSNQPQHF.

This clonotype was seen a handful of times. The V call is TRBV27, the J call TRBJ1-5; TRBD1 might be the D (6 bases). The ends were cut back, 0 bases at V and 3 bases at J, with 12 bases in the middle. In germline, CDR1 is MNHEY, CDR2 SMNVEV (reference sequence). The CDR3 consists of 16 residues. The CDR3 protein is CASSLSAQGVNQPQHF. Written as DNA, the CDR3 is TGTGCCAGCAGTTTATCCGCACAGGGTGTCAATCAGCCCCAGCATTTT.